A selection of T cell receptor beta chains follows, all from one sample in a study of T cells after posttransplantation cyclophosphamide. Here immunoSEQ multiplex PCR was the method, and the copy in TCRdb shows in-frame clones only, minus some. Among tens of thousands of clones listed, about 93% were seen once. What was sequenced was PBMCs. The source of these receptors is a woman in her twenties or thirties in good health and a related stem cell transplant donor. CDR3s include the opening cysteine and the closing phenylalanine or tryptophan. The order of the fields is J gene, V gene, clone size, D gene, CDR3 DNA, CDR3 protein. D genes are given only for firm matches. Size values are once, few and many counts, or a class for expanded clones, and some rows have none.

j_gene: TRBJ2-7
v_gene: TRBV4-1
abundance: .
d_gene: TRBD1
CDR3nt: TGCGCCAGCAGCCAAGGGGCGGCCAGGGGGCGCGTGGGTGAGCAGTACTTC
CDR3aa: CASSQGAARGRVGEQYF

j_gene: TRBJ2-3
v_gene: TRBV5-8
abundance: .
d_gene: .
CDR3nt: TGTGCCAGCAGCTTATATCCCACTAGCACAGATACGCAGTATTTT
CDR3aa: CASSLYPTSTDTQYF

j_gene: TRBJ2-2
v_gene: TRBV19
abundance: .
d_gene: .
CDR3nt: TGTGCCAGTAGTATTCAGGGTGGATCCACCGGGGAGCTGTTTTTT
CDR3aa: CASSIQGGSTGELFF

j_gene: TRBJ2-7
v_gene: TRBV29-1
abundance: .
d_gene: TRBD2
CDR3nt: TGCAGCGGACTGTCCTTCAGCGGGGAGCTCTACGAGCAGTACTTC
CDR3aa: CSGLSFSGELYEQYF

j_gene: TRBJ1-5
v_gene: TRBV6-6
abundance: .
d_gene: .
CDR3nt: TGTGCCAGCAGTGACGACGGATATTTCAATCAGCCCCAGCATTTT
CDR3aa: CASSDDGYFNQPQHF

j_gene: TRBJ2-5
v_gene: TRBV27
abundance: .
d_gene: TRBD1
CDR3nt: TGTGCCAGCAGTAACCGGGACAGGGGGTTCACTGAGCAGTACTTC
CDR3aa: CASSNRDRGFTEQYF

j_gene: TRBJ2-7
v_gene: TRBV7-6
abundance: .
d_gene: .
CDR3nt: TGTGCCAGCAGCTTAGCGCCCGGGCAGGGAAGGGTCGAGCAGTACTTC
CDR3aa: CASSLAPGQGRVEQYF

j_gene: TRBJ1-1
v_gene: TRBV7-3
abundance: .
d_gene: .
CDR3nt: TGTGCCAGCAGCTTACTCCCCAGAAGGGACACTGAAGCTTTCTTT
CDR3aa: CASSLLPRRDTEAFF

j_gene: TRBJ1-3
v_gene: TRBV6-1
abundance: once
d_gene: .
CDR3nt: TGTGCCAGCAGACAGGGACCCGACTCTGGAAACACCATATATTTT
CDR3aa: CASRQGPDSGNTIYF

j_gene: TRBJ1-2
v_gene: TRBV5-6
abundance: .
d_gene: .
CDR3nt: TGTGCCAGCAGCTTTAGACCGAACTATGGCTACACCTTC
CDR3aa: CASSFRPNYGYTF

j_gene: TRBJ1-1
v_gene: TRBV27
abundance: .
d_gene: .
CDR3nt: TGTGCCAGCAGTTCAGACCGCAGGATGAACACTGAAGCTTTCTTT
CDR3aa: CASSSDRRMNTEAFF

j_gene: TRBJ2-3
v_gene: TRBV7-9
abundance: .
d_gene: .
CDR3nt: TGTGCCAGCAGCACCCGACTGGATACTAGCACAGATACGCAGTATTTT
CDR3aa: CASSTRLDTSTDTQYF

j_gene: TRBJ1-2
v_gene: TRBV6-5
abundance: .
d_gene: TRBD1
CDR3nt: TGTGCCAGCAGGACAGGGGAGGACTATGGCTACACCTTC
CDR3aa: CASRTGEDYGYTF

j_gene: TRBJ2-5
v_gene: TRBV5-1
abundance: .
d_gene: .
CDR3nt: TGCGCCAGCAGCTTAGACGCGGGTGGCTTCGGGGGGACCCAGTACTTC
CDR3aa: CASSLDAGGFGGTQYF

j_gene: TRBJ2-1
v_gene: TRBV6-1
abundance: .
d_gene: .
CDR3nt: TGTGCCAGCAGTGCGGAAGAGTACAATGAGCAGTTCTTC
CDR3aa: CASSAEEYNEQFF

j_gene: TRBJ2-3
v_gene: TRBV7-8
abundance: .
d_gene: TRBD2
CDR3nt: TGTGCCAGCAGCTGGGCGGGGGGGAGAACCACAGATACGCAGTATTTT
CDR3aa: CASSWAGGRTTDTQYF

j_gene: TRBJ2-3
v_gene: TRBV4-2
abundance: .
d_gene: TRBD1
CDR3nt: TGTGCCAGCAGCCCCCAAGGGACAGGGGTACCAGATACGCAGTATTTT
CDR3aa: CASSPQGTGVPDTQYF

j_gene: TRBJ2-2
v_gene: TRBV29-1
abundance: .
d_gene: TRBD2
CDR3nt: TGCAGCGGTGGCGGGAGGGGGGACGGGGAGCTGTTTTTT
CDR3aa: CSGGGRGDGELFF